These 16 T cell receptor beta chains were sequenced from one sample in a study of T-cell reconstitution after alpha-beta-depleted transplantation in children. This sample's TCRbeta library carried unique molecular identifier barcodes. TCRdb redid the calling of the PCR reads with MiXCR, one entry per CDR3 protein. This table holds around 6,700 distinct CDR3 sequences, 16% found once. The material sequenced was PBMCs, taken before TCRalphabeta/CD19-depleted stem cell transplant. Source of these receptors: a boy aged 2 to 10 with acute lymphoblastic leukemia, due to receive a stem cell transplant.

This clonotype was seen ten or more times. CDR3 loop: CASSPRTGFGTDTQYF. The CDR3 nucleotides are TGTGCCAGCTCACCGCGGACAGGGTTCGGCACAGATACGCAGTATTTT. V gene TRBV18 combines with J gene TRBJ2-3, with 8 bases identical to TRBD1. There are 16 residues in the CDR3. V lost 3 bases and J lost 1; bases outside the gene matches: 6. Germline CDR1 is KGHSH and CDR2 is LQKENI.

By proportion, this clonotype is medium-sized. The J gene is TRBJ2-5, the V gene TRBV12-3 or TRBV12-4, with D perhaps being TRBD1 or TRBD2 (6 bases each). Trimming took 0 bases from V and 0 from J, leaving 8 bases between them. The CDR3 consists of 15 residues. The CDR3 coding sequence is TGTGCCAGCAGTTTAGCGGAGGGGGACCAAGAGACCCAGTACTTC. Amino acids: CASSLAEGDQETQYF.

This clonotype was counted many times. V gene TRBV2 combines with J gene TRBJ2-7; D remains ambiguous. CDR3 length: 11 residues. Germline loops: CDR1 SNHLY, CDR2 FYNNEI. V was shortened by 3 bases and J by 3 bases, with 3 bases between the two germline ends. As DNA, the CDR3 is TGTGCCAGCAGTGAGGGCTACGAGCAGTACTTC. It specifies CASSEGYEQYF.

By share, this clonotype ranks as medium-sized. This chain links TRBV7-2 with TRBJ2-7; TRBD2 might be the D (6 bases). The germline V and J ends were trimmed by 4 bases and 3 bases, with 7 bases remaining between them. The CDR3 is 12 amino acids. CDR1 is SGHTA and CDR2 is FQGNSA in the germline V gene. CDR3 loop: CASSSGLYEQYF. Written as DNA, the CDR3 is TGTGCCAGCAGCTCGGGACTCTACGAGCAGTACTTC.

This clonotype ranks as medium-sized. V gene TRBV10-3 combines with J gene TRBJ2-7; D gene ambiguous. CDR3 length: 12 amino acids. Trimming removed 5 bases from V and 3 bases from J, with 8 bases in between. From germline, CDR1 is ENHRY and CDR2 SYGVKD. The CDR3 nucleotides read TGTGCCATCAGTCCGGACGGCTACGAGCAGTACTTC. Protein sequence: CAISPDGYEQYF.

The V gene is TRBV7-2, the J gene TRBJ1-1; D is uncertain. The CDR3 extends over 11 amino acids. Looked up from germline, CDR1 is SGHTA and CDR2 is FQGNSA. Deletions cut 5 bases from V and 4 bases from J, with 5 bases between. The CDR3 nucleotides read TGTGCCAGCAGCCCCAGCACTGAAGCTTTCTTT. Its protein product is CASSPSTEAFF. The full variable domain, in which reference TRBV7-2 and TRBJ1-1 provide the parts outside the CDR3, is GAGVSQSPSNKVTEKGKDVELRCDPISGHTALYWYRQSLGQGLEFLIYFQGNSAPDKSGLPSDRFSAERTGGSVSTLTIQRTQQEDSAVYLCASSPSTEAFFGQGTRLTVV.

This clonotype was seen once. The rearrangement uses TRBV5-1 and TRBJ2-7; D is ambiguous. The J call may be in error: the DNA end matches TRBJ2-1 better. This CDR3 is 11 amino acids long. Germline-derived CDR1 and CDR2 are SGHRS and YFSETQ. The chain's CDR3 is CASSSHNEQFF. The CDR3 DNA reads TGCGCCAGCAGTTCACACAATGAGCAGTTCTTC.

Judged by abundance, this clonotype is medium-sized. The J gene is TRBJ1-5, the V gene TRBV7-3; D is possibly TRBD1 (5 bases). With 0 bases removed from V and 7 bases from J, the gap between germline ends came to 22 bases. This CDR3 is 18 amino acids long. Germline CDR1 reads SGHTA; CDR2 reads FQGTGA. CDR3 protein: CASSLTSADRALRQPQHF. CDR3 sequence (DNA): TGTGCCAGCAGCTTAACGTCGGCAGACAGAGCTCTCAGACAGCCCCAGCATTTT. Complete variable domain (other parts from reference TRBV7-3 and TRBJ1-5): GAGVSQTPSNKVTEKGKYVELRCDPISGHTALYWYRQSLGQGPEFLIYFQGTGAADDSGLPNDRFFAVRPEGSVSTLKIQRTERGDSAVYLCASSLTSADRALRQPQHFGDGTRLSIL.

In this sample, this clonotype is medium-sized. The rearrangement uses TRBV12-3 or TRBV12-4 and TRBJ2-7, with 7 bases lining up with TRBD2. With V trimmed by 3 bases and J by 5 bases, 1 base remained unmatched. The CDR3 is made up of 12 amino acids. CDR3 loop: CASSLGGDEQYF. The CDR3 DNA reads TGTGCCAGCAGTTTGGGGGGGGACGAGCAGTACTTC.

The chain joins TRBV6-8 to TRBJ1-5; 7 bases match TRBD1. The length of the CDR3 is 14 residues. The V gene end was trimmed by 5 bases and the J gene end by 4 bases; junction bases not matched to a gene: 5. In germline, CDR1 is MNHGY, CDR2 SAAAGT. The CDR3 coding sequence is TGTGCCAGCAGTGGGGACAGCCCGAATCAGCCCCAGCATTTT. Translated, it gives CASSGDSPNQPQHF.

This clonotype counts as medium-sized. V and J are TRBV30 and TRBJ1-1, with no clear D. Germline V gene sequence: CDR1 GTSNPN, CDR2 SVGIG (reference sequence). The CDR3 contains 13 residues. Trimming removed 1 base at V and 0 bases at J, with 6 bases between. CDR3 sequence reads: CAWSASMNTEAFF. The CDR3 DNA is TGTGCCTGGAGTGCCTCTATGAACACTGAAGCTTTCTTT.

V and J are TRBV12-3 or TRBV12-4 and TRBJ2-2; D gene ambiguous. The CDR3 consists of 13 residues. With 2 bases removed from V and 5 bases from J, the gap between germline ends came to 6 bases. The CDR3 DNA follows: TGTGCCAGCAGTTTATCCCCAACCGGGGAGCTGTTTTTT. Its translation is CASSLSPTGELFF.

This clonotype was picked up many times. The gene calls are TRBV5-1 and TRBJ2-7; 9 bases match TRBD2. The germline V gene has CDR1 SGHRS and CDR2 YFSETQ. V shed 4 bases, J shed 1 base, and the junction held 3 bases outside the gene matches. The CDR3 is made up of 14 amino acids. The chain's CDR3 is CASSGGGASYEQYF. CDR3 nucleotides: TGCGCCAGCAGCGGCGGGGGGGCTTCCTACGAGCAGTACTTC.

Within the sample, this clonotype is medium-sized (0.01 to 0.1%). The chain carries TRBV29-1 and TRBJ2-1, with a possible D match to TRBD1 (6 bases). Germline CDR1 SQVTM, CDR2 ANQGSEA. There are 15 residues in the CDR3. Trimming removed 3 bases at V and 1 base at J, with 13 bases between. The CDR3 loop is CSVDEGQKSYNEQFF. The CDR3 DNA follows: TGCAGCGTTGACGAGGGACAAAAGTCCTACAATGAGCAGTTCTTC.

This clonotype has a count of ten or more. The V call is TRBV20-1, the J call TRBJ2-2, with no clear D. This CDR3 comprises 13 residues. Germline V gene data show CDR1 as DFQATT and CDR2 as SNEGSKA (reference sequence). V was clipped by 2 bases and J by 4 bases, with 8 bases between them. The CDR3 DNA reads TGCAGTGCTAGACAGGCGATCACCGGGGAGCTGTTTTTT. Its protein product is CSARQAITGELFF.

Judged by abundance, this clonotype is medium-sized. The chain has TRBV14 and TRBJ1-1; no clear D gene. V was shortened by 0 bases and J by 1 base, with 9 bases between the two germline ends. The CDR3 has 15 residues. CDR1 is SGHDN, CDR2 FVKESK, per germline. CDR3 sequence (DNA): TGTGCCAGCAGCCAAGATAGTCCAGGGAACACTGAAGCTTTCTTT. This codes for CASSQDSPGNTEAFF.